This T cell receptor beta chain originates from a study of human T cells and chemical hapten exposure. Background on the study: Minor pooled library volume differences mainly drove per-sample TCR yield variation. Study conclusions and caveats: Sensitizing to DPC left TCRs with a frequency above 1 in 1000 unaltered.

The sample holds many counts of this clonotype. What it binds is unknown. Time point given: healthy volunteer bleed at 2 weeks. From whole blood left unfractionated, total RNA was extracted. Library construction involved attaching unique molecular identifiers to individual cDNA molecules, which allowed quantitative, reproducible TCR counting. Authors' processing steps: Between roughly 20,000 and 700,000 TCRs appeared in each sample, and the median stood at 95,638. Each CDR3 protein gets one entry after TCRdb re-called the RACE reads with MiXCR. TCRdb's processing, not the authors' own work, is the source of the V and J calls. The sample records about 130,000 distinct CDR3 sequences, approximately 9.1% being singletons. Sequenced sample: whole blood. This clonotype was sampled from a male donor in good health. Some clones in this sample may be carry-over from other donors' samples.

CDR3 in amino acids: CASSDSTSGSNEQFF. The CDR3 bases are TGTGCCAGCAGTGACTCGACTAGCGGGAGCAATGAGCAGTTCTTC. This sequence joins TRBV6-4 and TRBJ2-1, with 12 bases identical to TRBD2. The CDR3 has 15 residues. V was clipped by 0 bases and J by 6 bases; unmatched bases: 0. Per the germline V gene, CDR1 is MRHNA and CDR2 is SNTAGT.